This paragraph reports one T cell receptor beta chain. Its specificity is not known. Diagnosis of hyperthyroidism was new in patients aged 18 to 65, and its duration was under 2 months. Clinical symptoms, serum thyroxine, TRAb, thyroid ultrasound and orbital computed tomography informed diagnoses. The record originates from a study of T cells in Graves' hyperthyroidism and ophthalmopathy. Study details: Blood from the periphery was taken at initial diagnosis, before any treatment. Study-level findings and limits: In the analysis, a 13 V-J model separated ophthalmopathy from stable hyperthyroidism.

TCR beta CDR3 sequences were amplified from RNA transcripts. The HTBI primer set was used in a first-round RT-PCR of the TCR CDR3. Using its own MiXCR run on the multiplex PCR reads, TCRdb lists one record per CDR3 protein. This table has about 700,000 distinct CDR3 sequences, 13% to 15% appearing once. Between the trimmed V and J ends, which lost 3 bases and 0 bases, there was a span of 13 bases. The germline gives CDR1 SGDLS, CDR2 YYNGEE. This CDR3 spans 16 amino acids. This sequence originates from a woman aged 18-29 years with Graves' hyperthyroidism. The genes are TRBV9 and TRBJ1-3; D might be TRBD1 (5 bases). Sequencing was done on a sample of blood. CDR3 sequence (DNA): TGTGCCAGCAGCGCGGCCGGGACCCTCTCTGGAAACACCATATATTTT. Protein sequence: CASSAAGTLSGNTIYF.